Below are 18 T cell receptor beta chains sequenced from a single sample in a study of blood T cell repertoires in COVID-19 (TCRdb year 2020). The library relied on the immunoSEQ multiplex PCR assay. TCRdb stores this immuneACCESS table with in-frame sequences only. Part of the clones is absent; in the studies checked, under half of the shortfall reflects unresolved V genes, and no reason is known for the rest. Within this sample are tens of thousands of clones, with roughly 82% of them counted one time only. Of the sample, 6% to 7.5% falls within the top ten clones. Sequencing was carried out using peripheral blood. These receptors came from a man aged 50-60 years with active or convalescent COVID-19.

The V call is TRBV4-2, the J call TRBJ2-3; D is possibly TRBD2 (6 bases). V lost 0 bases and J 2 bases, leaving 15 bases between the germline ends. Germline-derived CDR1 and CDR2 are LGHNA and YNFKEQ. The CDR3 consists of 17 residues. For the CDR3, the DNA is TGTGCCAGCAGCCAAGAAGGGGTAGCGGTTTCCACAGATACGCAGTATTTT. It is translated as CASSQEGVAVSTDTQYF.

The genes are TRBV6-5 and TRBJ1-1; 7 nucleotides line up with TRBD1. Germline V gene sequence: CDR1 MNHEY, CDR2 SVGAGI. This CDR3 contains 13 residues. V was pared by 8 bases and J by 6 bases, with 9 bases of the junction left unmatched. CDR3 in DNA: TGTGCCAGCGGTAAGATTCAGGGGGCTGAAGCTTTCTTT. Translating it yields CASGKIQGAEAFF.

V usage is TRBV10-3 and J usage is TRBJ1-2; a possible D gene is TRBD1 (6 bases). Trimming left V 0 bases short and J 8 bases short, with 19 bases between. The CDR3 runs to 16 residues. Germline V gene sequence: CDR1 ENHRY, CDR2 SYGVKD. The CDR3 DNA reads as TGTGCCATCAGTGAGTCAGAACAGGGTATTTTGGGAGGCTACACCTTC. This encodes CAISESEQGILGGYTF.

This clone was counted once. The V call is TRBV19, the J call TRBJ1-5, with TRBD1 matching 8 bases. The CDR3 contains 15 residues. Germline V CDR1 and CDR2: LNHDA, SQIVND (reference sequence). Trimming at V came to 8 bases and at J to 0 bases, leaving 6 bases not matched to a gene. The CDR3 sequence is CASSGQGSSNQPQHF. The CDR3 bases are TGTGCCAGTTCTGGACAGGGAAGTAGCAATCAGCCCCAGCATTTT.

The chain joins TRBV5-1 to TRBJ2-3, with TRBD2 matching 7 bases. With 4 bases clipped from V and 2 bases from J, the junction kept 7 bases outside the gene matches. The CDR3 runs to 15 residues. The germline gives CDR1 SGHRS, CDR2 YFSETQ. CDR3 sequence (DNA): TGCGCCAGCAGCCTCCTGGGGGGGACCACAGATACGCAGTATTTT. Its translation: CASSLLGGTTDTQYF. Drawing the rest from reference TRBV5-1 and TRBJ2-3, the complete variable domain is KAGVTQTPRYLIKTRGQQVTLSCSPISGHRSVSWYQQTPGQGLQFLFEYFSETQRNKGNFPGRFSGRQFSNSRSEMNVSTLELGDSALYLCASSLLGGTTDTQYFGPGTRLTVL.

This chain links TRBV9 with TRBJ2-1; tentatively, D is TRBD2 (5 bases). The CDR3 has 16 amino acids. V was pared by 4 bases and J by 3 bases, with 17 bases between. Germline V lookup: CDR1 SGDLS, CDR2 YYNGEE. CDR3 loop: CASSSLAGLIYNEQFF. The CDR3 nucleotides read TGTGCCAGCAGCTCCTTAGCCGGACTTATCTACAATGAGCAGTTCTTC.

V usage is TRBV5-4 and J usage is TRBJ2-5; weak D call: TRBD2 (7 bases). CDR3 length: 16 amino acids. Trimming shortened V by 4 bases and J by 0 bases, and 16 bases separated the two germline ends. The germline V gene encodes CDR1 SGHNT and CDR2 YYREEE (reference sequence). In DNA, the CDR3 is TGTGCCAGCAGCCGGGGGGCCTCTTTGTACCAAGAGACCCAGTACTTC. Its protein product is CASSRGASLYQETQYF.

V and J are TRBV6-4 and TRBJ2-3, with a possible D match to TRBD2 (6 bases). Deletions cut 0 bases from V and 0 bases from J, with 7 bases between. CDR1 and CDR2 (germline): MRHNA, SNTAGT. There are 15 residues in the CDR3. Here the CDR3 DNA reads TGTGCCAGCAGTGACTCTGGGAGGAGCACAGATACGCAGTATTTT. Amino acid sequence: CASSDSGRSTDTQYF.

This chain uses TRBV6-2 or TRBV6-3 with TRBJ1-1; TRBD1 aligns across 7 bases. V lost 2 bases and J lost 11; bases outside the gene matches: 5. Germline CDR1 and CDR2: MNHEY and SVGEGT. The CDR3 spans 12 residues. The CDR3 loop is CASSYGQGDAFF. CDR3 bases: TGTGCCAGCAGTTACGGGCAGGGGGACGCTTTCTTT.

This chain joins TRBV2 and TRBJ2-1; D is unclear. This CDR3 comprises 13 residues. V was pared by 3 bases and J by 10 bases, with 13 bases between. Germline V gives CDR1 SNHLY, CDR2 FYNNEI. The CDR3 region is CASSDYGGNEQFF. DNA for the CDR3: TGTGCCAGCAGTGATTACGGCGGCAACGAGCAGTTCTTC. Full variable domain (remainder filled in from reference TRBV2 and TRBJ2-1): EPEVTQTPSHQVTQMGQEVILRCVPISNHLYFYWYRQILGQKVEFLVSFYNNEISEKSEIFDDQFSVERPDGSNFTLKIRSTKLEDSAMYFCASSDYGGNEQFFGPGTRLTVL.

For the CDR3, the DNA is TGTGCCAGCAGCACAGGGGACGAGCAGTACTTC. It specifies CASSTGDEQYF. V usage is TRBV12-3 or TRBV12-4 and J usage is TRBJ2-7; 7 positions agree with TRBD1. J was trimmed by 5 bases and V by 6 bases; bases with no gene match: 1. This CDR3 has 11 amino acids.

This clone occurred once. The chain is built from TRBV15 and TRBJ2-5; D possibly corresponds to TRBD1 (5 bases). The CDR3 extends over 16 amino acids. V was trimmed by 1 base and J by 7 bases, leaving 19 bases between them. From germline, CDR1 is LNHNV and CDR2 YYDKDF (reference sequence). The DNA for the CDR3 is TGTGCCACCAGCAGAGGGAAGGACAAGCCTATGGGGACCCAGTACTTC. Its translation: CATSRGKDKPMGTQYF.

The chain uses TRBV19 and TRBJ2-5; TRBD1 agrees at 7 bases. CDR3 length: 16 amino acids. The junction had 9 bases not matched to a gene; V was cut back by 1 base and J by 4 bases. CDR1 is LNHDA and CDR2 is SQIVND in the germline V gene (reference sequence). The chain's CDR3 is CASSIGDRERGETQYF. The CDR3 DNA reads TGTGCCAGTAGTATAGGAGACAGGGAGCGAGGAGAGACCCAGTACTTC. Using reference TRBV19 and TRBJ2-5 for the parts outside the CDR3, the full variable domain is DGGITQSPKYLFRKEGQNVTLSCEQNLNHDAMYWYRQDPGQGLRLIYYSQIVNDFQKGDIAEGYSVSREKKESFPLTVTSAQKNPTAFYLCASSIGDRERGETQYFGPGTRLLVL.

The V and J genes are TRBV2 and TRBJ1-2; 7 bases are a match to TRBD1. Germline assignment: CDR1 SNHLY and CDR2 FYNNEI. The CDR3 sequence is 12 residues long. With 6 bases clipped from V and 7 bases from J, the junction kept 5 bases outside the gene matches. The CDR3: CASRGDSPGYTF. The CDR3 DNA sequence: TGTGCCAGCAGGGGGGACAGCCCTGGCTACACCTTC. The whole variable domain, filled in from reference TRBV2 and TRBJ1-2, reads EPEVTQTPSHQVTQMGQEVILRCVPISNHLYFYWYRQILGQKVEFLVSFYNNEISEKSEIFDDQFSVERPDGSNFTLKIRSTKLEDSAMYFCASRGDSPGYTFGSGTRLTVV.

The rearrangement links TRBV7-9 to TRBJ1-2; 7 bases line up with TRBD1. There are 14 residues in the CDR3. With V trimmed by 7 bases and J by 2 bases, 7 bases remained unmatched. Per germline, CDR1 SEHNR and CDR2 FQNEAQ (reference sequence). CDR3 DNA: TGTGCCAGCAAAGAAGGGGGCGTAAACTATGGCTACACCTTC. Translation: CASKEGGVNYGYTF.

V gene TRBV3-1 (or the pseudogene TRBV3-2) combines with J gene TRBJ1-5; the D is unclear. The germline V gene encodes CDR1 LGHDT and CDR2 YNNKEL (reference sequence). The CDR3 has 12 amino acids. Trimming pared 3 bases from V and 4 bases from J, leaving 4 bases between. The CDR3 region is CASSHLNQPQHF. CDR3 sequence (DNA): TGTGCCAGCAGCCATTTAAATCAGCCCCAGCATTTT.

V usage is TRBV7-9 and J usage is TRBJ2-5, with 9 bases lining up with TRBD1. Germline V gene sequence: CDR1 SEHNR, CDR2 FQNEAQ (reference sequence). J lost 5 bases, V lost 4 bases, and 5 bases had no gene match. The CDR3 runs 14 residues. The CDR3 DNA follows: TGTGCCAGCAGCTCCGGGACAGGGAAGGAGACCCAGTACTTC. Its translation is CASSSGTGKETQYF.

This sequence joins TRBV29-1 and TRBJ2-5, with D unresolved. V gave up 0 bases and J gave up 1 base, with 9 bases separating them. The CDR3 is 14 amino acids. Germline V lookup: CDR1 SQVTM, CDR2 ANQGSEA. CDR3 region: CSVEDSTRQETQYF. The CDR3 nucleotides read TGCAGCGTTGAAGATTCGACACGCCAAGAGACCCAGTACTTC.